The source of this T cell receptor (beta chain) is a study of blood T cell repertoires in COVID-19. The overall study: The United States, Italy and Spain provided the acute and convalescent COVID-19 samples. PBMCs, B-cell-depleted T cells, or T cells provided the cDNA or gDNA that made up the material.

V was pared by 0 bases and J by 8 bases, with 17 bases between. Germline assignment: CDR1 SGDLS and CDR2 YYNGEE. The CDR3 has 15 amino acids. In the original workflow: Reference gene primers were amplified, and this amplification served to estimate nucleated cell counts. Profiling relied on immunoSEQ multiplex PCR, and the TCRdb table lists in-frame clones only, not all of them. V and J calls and clone size are those listed in that table; D and trimming were worked out from the DNA. The sample shows 150,000 to 200,000 clones, just under 90% of them seen only once. This TCR came from a woman aged 18-29 years who had recovered from COVID-19. J is TRBJ1-2 and V is TRBV9; a weak D match, TRBD1 (6 bases). The specimen was peripheral blood. In DNA, the CDR3 is TGTGCCAGCAGCGTAGATGGCAGTCAGGGGTACGGCTACACCTTC. Protein sequence: CASSVDGSQGYGYTF. The full variable domain, rest sourced from reference TRBV9 and TRBJ1-2, is DSGVTQTPKHLITATGQRVTLRCSPRSGDLSVYWYQQSLDQGLQFLIQYYNGEERAKGNILERFSAQQFPDLHSELNLSSLELGDSALYFCASSVDGSQGYGYTFGSGTRLTVV.